This TCR beta chain came from a study of Graves' ophthalmopathy and Graves' hyperthyroidism. Whole-study context: The authors collected peripheral blood at initial diagnosis, before any treatment. General study points: Distinction of ophthalmopathy from stable hyperthyroidism by a 13-signature model reached approximately 90% sensitivity and approximately 80% specificity.

This clonotype appeared many times. What it recognizes is unknown. The CDR3 covers 15 residues. V shed 7 bases, J shed 1 base, and the junction held 4 bases outside the gene matches. Patients were diagnosed from clinical symptoms, serum thyroxine, TRAb, thyroid ultrasound and orbital computed tomography. RNA transcripts provided the template for amplifying TCR beta CDR3 regions. Amplification began with first-round RT-PCR using HTBI primers, then second-round multiplex PCR was performed. TCRdb ran MiXCR on the multiplex PCR reads and lists one entry per CDR3 protein. The sample contains almost 40,000 distinct CDR3 sequences, around half of which appear only once.

V gene TRBV12-3 or TRBV12-4 combines with J gene TRBJ2-6; 7 bases are shared with TRBD1. The TCR was taken from an adult woman with stable Graves' hyperthyroidism. The specimen was peripheral blood. CDR3 loop: CASTATGSGANVLTF. In DNA form, the CDR3 reads TGTGCCAGCACGGCGACAGGGTCTGGGGCCAACGTCCTGACTTTC.